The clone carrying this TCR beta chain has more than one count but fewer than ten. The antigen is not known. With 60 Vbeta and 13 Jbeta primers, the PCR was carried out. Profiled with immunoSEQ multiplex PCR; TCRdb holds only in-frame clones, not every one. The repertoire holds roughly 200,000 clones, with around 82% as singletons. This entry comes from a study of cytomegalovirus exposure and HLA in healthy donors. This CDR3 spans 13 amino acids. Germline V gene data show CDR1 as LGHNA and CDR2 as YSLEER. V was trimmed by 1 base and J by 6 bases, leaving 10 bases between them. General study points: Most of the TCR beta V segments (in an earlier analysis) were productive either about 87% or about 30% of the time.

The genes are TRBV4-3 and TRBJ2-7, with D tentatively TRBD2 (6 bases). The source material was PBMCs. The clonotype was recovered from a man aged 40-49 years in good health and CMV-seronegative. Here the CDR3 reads CASSQGRGAEQYF. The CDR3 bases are TGCGCCAGCAGCCAAGGTCGCGGGGCCGAGCAGTACTTC.